Included here is one TCR beta chain sequence, with context. Antigen: not known. This entry is derived from a study of beta chain features in type 1 diabetes. Broader study findings: In comparison with healthy donors, patients had naive, central memory and Treg TCRB repertoires that appeared more similar. In all four CD4+ subsets, TCRB CDR3 length was significantly, moderately reduced in type 1 diabetes.

Expressed TCRB transcripts were sequenced because the entire RNA isolate underwent reverse transcription. Using immunoSEQ multiplex PCR, the repertoire was profiled, and TCRdb retains in-frame clones only, with some absent. The table shows 550,000 to 850,000 clones, with around an eighth occurring only once. CDR3 size: 15 residues. Per germline, CDR1 SQVTM and CDR2 ANQGSEA. V lost 4 bases, J lost 4 bases, and 19 bases lay in between. The V and J genes are TRBV29-1 and TRBJ2-5, with a possible D match to TRBD1 (6 bases). The sequencing input was naive CD4+ T cells from blood. The TCR sequence derives from a man younger than 35 with type 1 diabetes. The CDR3 protein is CSVAAKDRRLETQYF. The CDR3 region has the DNA TGCAGCGTTGCCGCCAAAGACAGGAGGTTAGAGACCCAGTACTTC.